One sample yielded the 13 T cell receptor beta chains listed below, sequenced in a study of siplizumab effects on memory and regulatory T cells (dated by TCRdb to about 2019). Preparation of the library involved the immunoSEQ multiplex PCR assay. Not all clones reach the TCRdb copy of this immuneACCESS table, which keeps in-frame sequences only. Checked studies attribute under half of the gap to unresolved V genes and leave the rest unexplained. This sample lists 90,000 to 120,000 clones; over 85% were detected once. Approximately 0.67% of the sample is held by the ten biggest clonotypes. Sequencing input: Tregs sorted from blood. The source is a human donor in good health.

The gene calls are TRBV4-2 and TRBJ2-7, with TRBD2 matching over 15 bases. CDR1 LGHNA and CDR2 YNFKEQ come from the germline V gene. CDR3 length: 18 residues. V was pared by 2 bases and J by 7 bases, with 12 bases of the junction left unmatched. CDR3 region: CASSQRPRTSGGVGEQYF. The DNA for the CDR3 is TGTGCCAGCAGCCAAAGGCCCCGGACTAGCGGGGGGGTGGGAGAGCAGTACTTC.

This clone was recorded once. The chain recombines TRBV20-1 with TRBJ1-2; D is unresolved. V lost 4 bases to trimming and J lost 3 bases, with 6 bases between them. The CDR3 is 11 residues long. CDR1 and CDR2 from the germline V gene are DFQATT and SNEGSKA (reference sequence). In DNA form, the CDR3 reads TGCAGTGCTACCGGACACTATGGCTACACCTTC. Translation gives CSATGHYGYTF.

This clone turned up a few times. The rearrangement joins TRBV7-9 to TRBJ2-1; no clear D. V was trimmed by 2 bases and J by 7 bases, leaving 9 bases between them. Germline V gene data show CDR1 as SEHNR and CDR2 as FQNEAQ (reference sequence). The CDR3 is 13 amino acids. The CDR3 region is CASSLRGANEQFF. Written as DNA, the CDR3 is TGTGCCAGCAGCTTACGCGGCGCAAATGAGCAGTTCTTC.

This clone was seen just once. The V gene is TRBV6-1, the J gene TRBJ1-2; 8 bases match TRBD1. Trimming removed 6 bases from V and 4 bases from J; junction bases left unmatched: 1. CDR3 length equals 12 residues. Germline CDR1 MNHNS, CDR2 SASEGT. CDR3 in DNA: TGTGCCAGCAGGGACAGGGCCTATGGCTACACCTTC. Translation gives CASRDRAYGYTF.

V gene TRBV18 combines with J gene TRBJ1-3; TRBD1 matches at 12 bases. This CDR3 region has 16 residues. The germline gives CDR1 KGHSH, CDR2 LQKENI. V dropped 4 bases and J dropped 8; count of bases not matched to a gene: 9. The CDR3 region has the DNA TGTGCCAGCTCACTGGAAACCGGGACAGGGGGCCACACCATATATTTT. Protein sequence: CASSLETGTGGHTIYF.

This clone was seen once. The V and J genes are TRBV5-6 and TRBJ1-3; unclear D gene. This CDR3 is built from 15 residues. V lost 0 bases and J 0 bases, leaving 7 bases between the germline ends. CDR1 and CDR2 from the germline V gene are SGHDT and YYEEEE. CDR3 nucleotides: TGTGCCAGCAGCTTGGTTGGGATCTCTGGAAACACCATATATTTT. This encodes CASSLVGISGNTIYF.

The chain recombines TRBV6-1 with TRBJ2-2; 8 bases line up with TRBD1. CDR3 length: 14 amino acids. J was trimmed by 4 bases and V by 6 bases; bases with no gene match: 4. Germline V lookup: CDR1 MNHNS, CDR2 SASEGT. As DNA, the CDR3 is TGTGCCAGCAGGGACAGGGTGGGCACCGGGGAGCTGTTTTTT. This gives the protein CASRDRVGTGELFF.

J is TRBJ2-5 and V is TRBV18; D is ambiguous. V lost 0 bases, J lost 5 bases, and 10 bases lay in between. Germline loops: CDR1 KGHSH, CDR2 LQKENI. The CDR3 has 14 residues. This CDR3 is CASSPPVERETQYF. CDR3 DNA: TGTGCCAGCTCACCACCAGTAGAACGGGAGACCCAGTACTTC.

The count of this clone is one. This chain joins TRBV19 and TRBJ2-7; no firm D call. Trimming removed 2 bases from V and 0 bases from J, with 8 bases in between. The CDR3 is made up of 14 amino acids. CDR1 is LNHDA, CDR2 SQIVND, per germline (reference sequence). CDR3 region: CASSITRSSYEQYF. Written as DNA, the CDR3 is TGTGCCAGTAGTATAACCCGGAGCTCCTACGAGCAGTACTTC.

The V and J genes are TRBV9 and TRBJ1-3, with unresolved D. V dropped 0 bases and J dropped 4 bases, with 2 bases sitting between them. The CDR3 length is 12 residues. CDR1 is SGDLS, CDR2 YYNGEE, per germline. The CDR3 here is CASSVGGNTIYF. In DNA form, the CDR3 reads TGTGCCAGCAGCGTAGGAGGAAACACCATATATTTT.

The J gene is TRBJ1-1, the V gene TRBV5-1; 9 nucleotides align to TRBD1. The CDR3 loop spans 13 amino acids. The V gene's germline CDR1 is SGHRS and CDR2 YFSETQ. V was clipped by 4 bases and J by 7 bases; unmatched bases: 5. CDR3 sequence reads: CASSLDRGVEAFF. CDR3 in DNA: TGCGCCAGCAGCCTCGACAGGGGGGTTGAAGCTTTCTTT.

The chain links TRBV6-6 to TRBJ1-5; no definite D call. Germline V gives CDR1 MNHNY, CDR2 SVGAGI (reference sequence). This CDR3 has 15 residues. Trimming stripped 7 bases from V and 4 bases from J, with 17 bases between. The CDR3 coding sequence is TGTGCCAGCAACCTCCGGGAGGGAAGAAATCAGCCCCAGCATTTT. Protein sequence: CASNLREGRNQPQHF.

CDR3 protein: CASRLAYNEQFF. The CDR3 DNA reads as TGTGCCAGCAGACTAGCCTACAATGAGCAGTTCTTC. The genes are TRBV6-1 and TRBJ2-1, with a possible D match to TRBD2 (5 bases). Per the germline V gene, CDR1 is MNHNS and CDR2 is SASEGT. The CDR3 loop spans 12 amino acids. V shed 6 bases and J shed 2 bases, with 5 bases lying between them.